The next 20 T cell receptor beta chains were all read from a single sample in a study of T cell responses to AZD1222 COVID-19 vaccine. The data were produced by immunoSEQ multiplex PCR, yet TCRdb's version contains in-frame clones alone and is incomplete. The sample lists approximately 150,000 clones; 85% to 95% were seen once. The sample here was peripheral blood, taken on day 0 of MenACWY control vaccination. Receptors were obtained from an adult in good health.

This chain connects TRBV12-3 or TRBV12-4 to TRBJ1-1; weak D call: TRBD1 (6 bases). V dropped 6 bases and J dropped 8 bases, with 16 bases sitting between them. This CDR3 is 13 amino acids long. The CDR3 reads CASRSIGGTEAFF. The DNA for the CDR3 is TGTGCCAGCAGGTCCATAGGGGGAACGGAAGCTTTCTTT.

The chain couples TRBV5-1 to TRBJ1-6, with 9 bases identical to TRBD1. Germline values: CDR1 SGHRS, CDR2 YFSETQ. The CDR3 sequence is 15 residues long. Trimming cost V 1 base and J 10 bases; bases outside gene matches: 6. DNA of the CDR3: TGCGCCAGCAGCTTGACGGGACAGGGTAGATCACCCCTCCACTTT. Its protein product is CASSLTGQGRSPLHF.

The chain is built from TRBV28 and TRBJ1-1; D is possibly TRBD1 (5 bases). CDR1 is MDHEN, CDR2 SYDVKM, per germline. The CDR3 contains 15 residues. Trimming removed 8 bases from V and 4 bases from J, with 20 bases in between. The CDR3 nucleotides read TGTGCCAGCTTTTCATTAGCCGGCGGGGGCACTGAAGCTTTCTTT. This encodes CASFSLAGGGTEAFF.

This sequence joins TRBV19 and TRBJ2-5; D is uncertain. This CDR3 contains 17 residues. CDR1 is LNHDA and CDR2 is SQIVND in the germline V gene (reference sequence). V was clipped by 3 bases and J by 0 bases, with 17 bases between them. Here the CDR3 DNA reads TGTGCCAGTAGTATCGCTGTGGGCCGTAAGTACCAAGAGACCCAGTACTTC. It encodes CASSIAVGRKYQETQYF.

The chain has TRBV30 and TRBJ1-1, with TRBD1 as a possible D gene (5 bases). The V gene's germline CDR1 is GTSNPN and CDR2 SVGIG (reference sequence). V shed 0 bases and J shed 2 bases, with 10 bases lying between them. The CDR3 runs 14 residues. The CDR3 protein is CAWSVQGPNTEAFF. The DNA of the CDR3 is TGTGCCTGGAGTGTCCAGGGACCTAACACTGAAGCTTTCTTT.

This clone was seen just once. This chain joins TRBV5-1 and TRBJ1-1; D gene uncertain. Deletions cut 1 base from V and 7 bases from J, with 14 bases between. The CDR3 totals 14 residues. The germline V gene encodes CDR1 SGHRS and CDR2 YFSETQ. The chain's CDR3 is CASSLSSGEGEAFF. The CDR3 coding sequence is TGCGCCAGCAGCTTGTCGTCCGGGGAGGGTGAAGCTTTCTTT.

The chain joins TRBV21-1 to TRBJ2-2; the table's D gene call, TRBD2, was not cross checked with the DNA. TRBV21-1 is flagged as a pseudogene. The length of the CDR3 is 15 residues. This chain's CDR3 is CASLLTSRGTGELFF. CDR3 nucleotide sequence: TGTGCCAGCCTCCTGACTAGCCGCGGAACCGGGGAGCTGTTTTTT.

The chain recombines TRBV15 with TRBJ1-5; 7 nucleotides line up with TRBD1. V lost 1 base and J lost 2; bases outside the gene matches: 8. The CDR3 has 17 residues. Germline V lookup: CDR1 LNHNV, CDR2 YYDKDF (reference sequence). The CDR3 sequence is CATSRVEGGRGNQPQHF. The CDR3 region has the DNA TGTGCCACCAGCAGAGTAGAAGGGGGCCGCGGCAATCAGCCCCAGCATTTT.

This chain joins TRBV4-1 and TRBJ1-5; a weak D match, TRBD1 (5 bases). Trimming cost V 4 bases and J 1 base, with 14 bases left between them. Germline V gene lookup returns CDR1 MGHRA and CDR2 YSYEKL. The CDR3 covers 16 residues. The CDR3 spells CASSPTPGVSNQPQHF. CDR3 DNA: TGCGCCAGCAGCCCCACGCCGGGGGTAAGCAATCAGCCCCAGCATTTT.

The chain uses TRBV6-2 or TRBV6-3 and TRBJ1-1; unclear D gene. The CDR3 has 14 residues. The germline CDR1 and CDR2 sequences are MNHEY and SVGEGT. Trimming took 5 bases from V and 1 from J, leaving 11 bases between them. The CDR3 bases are TGTGCCAGCAGTCCCGGGAATCCGAACACTGAAGCTTTCTTT. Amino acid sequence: CASSPGNPNTEAFF.

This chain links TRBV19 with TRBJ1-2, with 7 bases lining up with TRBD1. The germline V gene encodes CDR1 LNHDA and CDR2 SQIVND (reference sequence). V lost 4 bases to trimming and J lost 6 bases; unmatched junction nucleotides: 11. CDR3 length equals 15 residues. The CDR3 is CASSTHDRVGDGYTF. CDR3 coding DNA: TGTGCCAGTAGTACCCACGACAGGGTTGGGGATGGCTACACCTTC.

The CDR3 protein is CASSSGGAGVYGYTF. For the CDR3, the DNA is TGTGCCAGCAGCTCAGGAGGGGCTGGGGTTTATGGCTACACCTTC. The chain joins TRBV5-4 to TRBJ1-2, with D possibly matching TRBD1 (5 bases). The CDR3 spans 15 residues. Trimming shortened V by 3 bases and J by 5 bases, and 17 bases separated the two germline ends. CDR1 SGHNT and CDR2 YYREEE come from the germline V gene (reference sequence).

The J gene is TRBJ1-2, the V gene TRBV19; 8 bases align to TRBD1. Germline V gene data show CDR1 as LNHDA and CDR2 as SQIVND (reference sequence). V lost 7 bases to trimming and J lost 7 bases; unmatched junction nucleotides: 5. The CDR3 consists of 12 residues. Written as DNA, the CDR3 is TGTGCCAGTATCACAGGGGGTCGTGGCTACACCTTC. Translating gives CASITGGRGYTF. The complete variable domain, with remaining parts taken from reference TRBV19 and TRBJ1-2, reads DGGITQSPKYLFRKEGQNVTLSCEQNLNHDAMYWYRQDPGQGLRLIYYSQIVNDFQKGDIAEGYSVSREKKESFPLTVTSAQKNPTAFYLCASITGGRGYTFGSGTRLTVV.

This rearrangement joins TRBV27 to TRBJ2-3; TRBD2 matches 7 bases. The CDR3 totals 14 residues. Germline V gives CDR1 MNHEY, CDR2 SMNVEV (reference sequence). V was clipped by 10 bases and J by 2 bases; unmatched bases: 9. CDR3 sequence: CATRSSGYTDTQYF. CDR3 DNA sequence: TGTGCCACCCGGTCTAGCGGATACACAGATACGCAGTATTTT.

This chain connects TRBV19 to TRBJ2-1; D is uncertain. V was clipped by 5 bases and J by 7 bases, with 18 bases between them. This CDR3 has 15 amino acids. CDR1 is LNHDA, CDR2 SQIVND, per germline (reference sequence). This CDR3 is CASSPSFLTINEQFF. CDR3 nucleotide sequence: TGTGCCAGTAGTCCCTCGTTCTTGACCATTAATGAGCAGTTCTTC.

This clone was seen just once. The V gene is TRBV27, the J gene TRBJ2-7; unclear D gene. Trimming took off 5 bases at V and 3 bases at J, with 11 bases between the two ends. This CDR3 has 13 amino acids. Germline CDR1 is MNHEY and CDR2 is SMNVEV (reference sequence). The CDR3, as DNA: TGTGCCAGCAGTCTTGGGTTCGACTACGAGCAGTACTTC. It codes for CASSLGFDYEQYF.

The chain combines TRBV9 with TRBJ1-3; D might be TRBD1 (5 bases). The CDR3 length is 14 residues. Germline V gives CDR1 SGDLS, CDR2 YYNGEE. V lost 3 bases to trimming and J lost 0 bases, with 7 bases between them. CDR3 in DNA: TGTGCCAGCAGCGGGGGGAACTCTGGAAACACCATATATTTT. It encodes CASSGGNSGNTIYF.

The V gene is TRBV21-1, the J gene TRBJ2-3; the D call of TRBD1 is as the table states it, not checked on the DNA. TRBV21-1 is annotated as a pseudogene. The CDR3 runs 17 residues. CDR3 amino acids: CASSFQGAQINVDTQYF. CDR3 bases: TGTGCCAGCAGCTTCCAGGGGGCGCAAATAAATGTTGATACGCAGTATTTT.

The CDR3, as DNA: TGTGCCAGCACCGAAGGCTTCACAGATACGCAGTATTTT. Protein product: CASTEGFTDTQYF. The rearrangement uses TRBV9 and TRBJ2-3; no clear D. Trimming stripped 6 bases from V and 2 bases from J, with 10 bases between. The germline CDR1 and CDR2 sequences are SGDLS and YYNGEE. This CDR3 spans 13 amino acids. Together with reference TRBV9 and TRBJ2-3, the CDR3 gives the full variable domain: DSGVTQTPKHLITATGQRVTLRCSPRSGDLSVYWYQQSLDQGLQFLIQYYNGEERAKGNILERFSAQQFPDLHSELNLSSLELGDSALYFCASTEGFTDTQYFGPGTRLTVL.

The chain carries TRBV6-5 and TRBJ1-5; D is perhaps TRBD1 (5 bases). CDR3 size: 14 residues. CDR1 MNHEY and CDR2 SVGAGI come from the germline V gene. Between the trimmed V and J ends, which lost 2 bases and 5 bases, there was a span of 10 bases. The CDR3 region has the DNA TGTGCCAGCAGTTACGGGGGTTTCGATCAGCCCCAGCATTTT. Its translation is CASSYGGFDQPQHF.